The entry that follows covers one T cell receptor (beta chain) sequence. Its antigen is as yet unknown. TCRdb keeps only in-frame clones here, not all; method: immunoSEQ multiplex PCR. The sample has approximately 34,000 clones, around 70% seen once. This entry is derived from a study of radiotherapy plus CTLA-4 blockade in lung cancer. Study-wide findings and caveats: Increased serum interferon-beta after radiation also reportedly predicted response strongly.

Trimming took 1 base from V and 0 from J; bases not matched to a gene: 6. This CDR3 spans 19 amino acids. Germline loops: CDR1 SGHTA, CDR2 FQGNSA. Focal radiation and CTLA-4 blockade (ipilimumab) were tested in chemo-refractory metastatic non-small-cell lung cancer patients. The chain employs TRBV7-2 and TRBJ2-6; the match to TRBD2 covers 10 bases. This receptor was obtained from a human donor with non-small cell lung cancer who had stable disease on radiotherapy plus ipilimumab. Sequenced here: peripheral blood, sampled from a patient treated with radiotherapy plus ipilimumab. Here the CDR3 reads CASSLGTSGFSSGANVLTF. CDR3 DNA sequence: TGTGCCAGCAGCTTAGGGACTAGCGGATTTAGCTCTGGGGCCAACGTCCTGACTTTC.